Below, 13 T cell receptor beta chains from the same sample are listed, as sequenced in a study of T cell responses to AZD1222 COVID-19 vaccine. Only in-frame clones appear in the TCRdb table, and some are missing; sequencing was by immunoSEQ multiplex PCR. The sample shows approximately 180,000 clones, more than 80% of them seen only once. The sample was peripheral blood, taken 28 days after the second dose of the MenACWY control vaccine. These receptors were collected from an adult who received the MenACWY meningococcal vaccine as a control.

V usage is TRBV4-2 and J usage is TRBJ2-7, with 8 bases aligning to TRBD1. After removal of 4 bases from V and 5 bases from J, the junction contained 1 base not matched to a gene. Germline V CDR1 and CDR2: LGHNA, YNFKEQ. CDR3 size: 12 residues. CDR3 region: CASSLDRDEQYF. For the CDR3, the DNA is TGTGCCAGCAGCCTGGACAGGGACGAGCAGTACTTC.

The chain couples TRBV7-6 to TRBJ2-6; possibly TRBD1 or TRBD2 for D (5 bases each). The germline V gene encodes CDR1 SGHVS and CDR2 FNYEAQ. Trimming took 2 bases from V and 0 from J, leaving 8 bases between them. CDR3 length equals 16 residues. CDR3 sequence reads: CASSLRGASGANVLTF. The CDR3, as DNA: TGTGCCAGCAGCTTACGGGGCGCCTCTGGGGCCAACGTCCTGACTTTC.

CDR3 coding DNA: TGTGCCAGCAGCCTAACCCTTCCAGGGTCTAGTGGAAACACCATATATTTT. This sequence encodes CASSLTLPGSSGNTIYF. This sequence joins TRBV3-1 (or the pseudogene TRBV3-2) and TRBJ1-3; D perhaps matches TRBD1 (5 bases). Between the trimmed V and J ends, which lost 4 bases and 3 bases, there was a span of 19 bases. The CDR3 is 17 residues long. Germline-derived CDR1 and CDR2 are LGHDT and YNNKEL (reference sequence).

This chain joins TRBV7-6 and TRBJ2-1; D is ambiguous. CDR3 length: 15 residues. The V gene lost 1 base and the J gene lost 1 base, with 8 bases spanning the gap. Germline V gene lookup returns CDR1 SGHVS and CDR2 FNYEAQ. The CDR3 region is CASSLELVSYNEQFF. As DNA, the CDR3 is TGTGCCAGCAGCTTAGAGCTAGTGTCCTACAATGAGCAGTTCTTC.

This clone was detected once. The gene calls are TRBV6-2 or TRBV6-3 and TRBJ1-1; D gene ambiguous. V was clipped by 1 base and J by 5 bases, with 2 bases between them. The CDR3 runs 11 residues. Germline-derived CDR1 and CDR2 are MNHEY and SVGEGT. The CDR3 bases are TGTGCCAGCAGTTACTTTACTGAAGCTTTCTTT. Protein: CASSYFTEAFF.

The genes are TRBV5-1 and TRBJ2-7, with D possibly matching TRBD2 (7 bases). V was shortened by 3 bases and J by 4 bases, with 20 bases between the two germline ends. The germline gives CDR1 SGHRS, CDR2 YFSETQ. This CDR3 has 16 residues. The CDR3 is CASSWKDGGGGYEQYF. The CDR3 coding sequence is TGCGCCAGCAGCTGGAAGGATGGGGGAGGGGGATACGAGCAGTACTTC. The whole variable domain, filled in from reference TRBV5-1 and TRBJ2-7, reads KAGVTQTPRYLIKTRGQQVTLSCSPISGHRSVSWYQQTPGQGLQFLFEYFSETQRNKGNFPGRFSGRQFSNSRSEMNVSTLELGDSALYLCASSWKDGGGGYEQYFGPGTRLTVT.

The J gene is TRBJ2-4, the V gene TRBV5-6; D not certain. V dropped 0 bases and J dropped 0 bases, with 10 bases sitting between them. CDR1 SGHDT and CDR2 YYEEEE come from the germline V gene. There are 16 residues in the CDR3. In DNA, the CDR3 is TGTGCCAGCAGCTTGGGACAAACCAGAGCCAAAAACATTCAGTACTTC. It codes for CASSLGQTRAKNIQYF.

The chain carries TRBV11-2 and TRBJ1-5; 8 bases are shared with TRBD1. From germline, CDR1 is SGHAT and CDR2 FQNNGV. The CDR3 runs to 13 residues. The junction had 1 base not matched to a gene; V was cut back by 4 bases and J by 5 bases. The CDR3 DNA follows: TGTGCCAGCAGCTCGGACAGGGATCAGCCCCAGCATTTT. Translating gives CASSSDRDQPQHF. Full variable domain (remainder filled in from reference TRBV11-2 and TRBJ1-5): EAGVAQSPRYKIIEKRQSVAFWCNPISGHATLYWYQQILGQGPKLLIQFQNNGVVDDSQLPKDRFSAERLKGVDSTLKIQPAKLEDSAVYLCASSSDRDQPQHFGDGTRLSIL.

This chain links TRBV5-1 with TRBJ1-2; the match to TRBD1 covers 7 bases. This CDR3 has 14 amino acids. Germline loops: CDR1 SGHRS, CDR2 YFSETQ. The V segment lost 4 bases and the J segment 6 bases; nucleotides outside the gene matches: 9. CDR3 nucleotide sequence: TGCGCCAGCAGCCCTGGGACAGCAGATCATGGCTACACCTTC. It specifies CASSPGTADHGYTF.

V usage is TRBV30 and J usage is TRBJ2-2, with 7 bases lining up with TRBD1. V shed 7 bases and J 1 base; nucleotides not matched to a gene: 3. The CDR3 is 13 amino acids. Germline values: CDR1 GTSNPN, CDR2 SVGIG (reference sequence). The DNA for the CDR3 is TGTGCCTACAGGGGACAGAACACCGGGGAGCTGTTTTTT. It is translated as CAYRGQNTGELFF.

A few counts support this clone. The rearrangement links TRBV19 to TRBJ1-2; D uncertain. The germline CDR1 and CDR2 sequences are LNHDA and SQIVND (reference sequence). V was clipped by 4 bases and J by 4 bases, with 13 bases between them. This CDR3 is built from 14 residues. In DNA form, the CDR3 reads TGTGCCAGTAGTACCCTCTCAGCGTTCTATGGCTACACCTTC. Translated, it gives CASSTLSAFYGYTF.

V is TRBV30 and J is TRBJ1-1; D may be TRBD1 (5 bases). This CDR3 comprises 14 residues. Trimming removed 1 base from V and 4 bases from J, with 13 bases in between. CDR1 and CDR2 from the germline V gene are GTSNPN and SVGIG (reference sequence). The CDR3 coding sequence is TGTGCCTGGAGTGCCCGAAGGGGAGGCACTGAAGCTTTCTTT. Amino acids: CAWSARRGGTEAFF.

The V gene is TRBV4-3, the J gene TRBJ2-4; D is unresolved. The ends were cut back, 0 bases at V and 0 bases at J, with 15 bases in the middle. Germline values: CDR1 LGHNA, CDR2 YSLEER. CDR3 length equals 18 residues. In nucleotides, the CDR3 is TGCGCCAGCAGCCAAGATCTGGGGAAGTTACTAGCCAAAAACATTCAGTACTTC. Translated: CASSQDLGKLLAKNIQYF.